Included here is one T cell receptor (beta chain) sequence, with context. This receptor's antigen is unknown. No base quality information exists; no much larger clone differs at one position. This sample is part of a study of T-cell memory formation after mild COVID-19 (TCRdb year 2021). A note on the overall study: TCR sequence clusters from the two donors were largely donor specific. In a couple of donors, T-cell clones that expanded and contracted after mild COVID-19 were tracked by sequencing TCRalpha and TCRbeta repertoires over time. Two young, previously healthy adult volunteers, one female and one male, were included in the cohort. Broad study findings and their caveats: Contracting CD4+ clones were located mainly in the CM and EM memory subsets, whereas CD8+ clones were found to be enriched in EMRA. The study included only a couple of mild cases, and larger cohorts that include severe cases with pre-infection samples were judged to be necessary. SARS-CoV-2 specificity of the second-wave clones peaking on day 37 was not confirmed. From day 15 to 85, contracting clones showed balanced CD4/CD8 phenotypes, whereas a second wave of clones that expanded from day 15 to 37 leaned towards CD4+. Some responding clones were detected in pre-infection memory, which suggested that pre-existing cross-reactive memory T cells had joined the SARS-CoV-2 response.

PBMCs were isolated by Ficoll-Paque density gradient centrifugation. TCRdb shows the sequencer as Illumina NovaSeq 6000. TCRalpha and TCRbeta cDNA libraries were constructed by 5'RACE with constant-segment primers, with sample barcodes and unique molecular identifiers being introduced. RNA was extracted from every sample with Trizol reagent. Amplification of the libraries took two PCR steps, and the second step added a second sample barcode plus Illumina TruSeq adapters. Sequencing of the libraries was done on an Illumina NovaSeq, producing 2 x 150 bp paired-end reads. On the authors' methods: With migec v1.2.7, reads were demultiplexed and then collapsed into UMI-guided consensus sequences. Using mixcr v2.1.11, UMI consensuses were aligned to TRA and TRB V and J templates and then assembled into clonotypes. Expanded or contracted clonotypes were those called significant by both edgeR and NoisET, with noise models trained on biological replicates. edgeR calls used a false discovery rate-adjusted p below 0.01 and a log2 fold-change threshold of 1. As an exploratory analysis of dynamics, PCA with hierarchical clustering was applied to max-normalized trajectories of the 1000 most abundant clonotypes. Each responding clone was given a CD4 or CD8 phenotype based on the CD4+ and CD8+ repertoires, which had been sequenced separately. TCRdb reworked the public reads: Q25 trimming with fastp, MiXCR clone assembly, productive beta chains retained. A single entry per CDR3 protein holds the most common genes and DNA from its merged rows. The V and J calls come from TCRdb's annotation, not from the publication. The sample has 450,000 to 650,000 distinct CDR3 sequences on record, less than 25% of them singletons. The top ten constitute about 8.4% of the sample.

The cysteine opens and the phenylalanine closes a CDR3 of 18 amino acids. The retained sequence is limited to the CDR3, 54 bases, with the frame set at the first base. Per the germline V gene, MNHEY is the CDR1 and SVGAGI is the CDR2. Trimming accounts for 2 bases at V and 0 bases at J, while the number of junction bases matched to no gene is 10. The receptor comes from an adult woman who had mild COVID-19 (a few samples of this study predate the infection). The sample titles of this study are shuffled in the database, so cell type and time point are left out; the donor was told from shared clones. The V gene is TRBV6-5 and the J gene is TRBJ1-5, and 7 junction bases match TRBD1. Sequenced: PBMCs or a T cell subset sorted from them (not recorded which). CDR3 region: CASSYPGTAIFSNQPQHF. The DNA reads as follows: TGTGCCAGCAGTTACCCCGGGACAGCAATATTTAGCAATCAGCCCCAGCATTTT.